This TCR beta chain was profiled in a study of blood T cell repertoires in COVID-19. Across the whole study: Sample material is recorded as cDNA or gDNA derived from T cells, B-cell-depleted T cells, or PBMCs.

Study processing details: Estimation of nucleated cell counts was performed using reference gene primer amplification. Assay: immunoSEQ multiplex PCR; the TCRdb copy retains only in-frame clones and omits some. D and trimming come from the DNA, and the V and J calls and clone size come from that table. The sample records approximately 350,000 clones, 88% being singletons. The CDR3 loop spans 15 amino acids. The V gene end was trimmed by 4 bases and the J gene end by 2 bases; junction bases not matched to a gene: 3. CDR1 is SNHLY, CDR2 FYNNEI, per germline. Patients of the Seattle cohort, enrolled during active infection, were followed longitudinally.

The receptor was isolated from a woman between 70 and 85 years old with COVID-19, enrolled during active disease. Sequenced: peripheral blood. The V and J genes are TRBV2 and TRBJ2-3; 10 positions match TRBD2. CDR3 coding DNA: TGTGCCAGCAGTGGGACTAGCGGAGACACAGATACGCAGTATTTT. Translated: CASSGTSGDTDTQYF.